The sample holds one count of the clone carrying this T cell receptor beta chain. Its antigen is not identified. Per sorted-subset replicate PCR, input was roughly 220 ng DNA, representing around 28,000 T cell genomes. Clones were read by immunoSEQ multiplex PCR, and TCRdb kept only the in-frame ones, dropping some. The profile covers around 640,000 clones, with roughly 96% appearing a single time and 0.11% taken by the ten largest. Cells designated naive CD8 were CD45RO-negative and were positively selected for CCR7, with terminally differentiated effector memory CD45RA+ cells excluded. Only Caucasian adults living in Nashville, Tennessee made up the donor group. This sample was taken from a study of shared clonotypes between healthy human individuals. Whole-study context: Aged 18 to 49, the donors were a couple of women and a few men. Points from the study as a whole: Rarefaction revealed incomplete sorted-subset sequencing despite large depth.

V was trimmed by 0 bases and J by 5 bases, leaving 11 bases between them. The V gene's germline CDR1 is PRHDT and CDR2 FYEKMQ (reference sequence). The CDR3 spans 15 residues. The V gene is TRBV13, the J gene TRBJ1-5; possibly TRBD1 for D (5 bases). This receptor was obtained from a woman aged 30 to 39 in good health. The sample comprised naive CD8+ T cells sorted from blood. The CDR3 loop reads CASSLGGGGYQPQHF. The CDR3 DNA sequence: TGTGCCAGCAGCTTAGGCGGCGGGGGGTATCAGCCCCAGCATTTT.